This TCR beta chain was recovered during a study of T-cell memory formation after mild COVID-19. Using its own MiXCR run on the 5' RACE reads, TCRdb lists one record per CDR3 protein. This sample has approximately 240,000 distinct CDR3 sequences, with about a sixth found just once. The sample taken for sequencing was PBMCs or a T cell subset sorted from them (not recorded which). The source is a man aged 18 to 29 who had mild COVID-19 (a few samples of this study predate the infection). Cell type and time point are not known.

The CDR3 is CASQGPNQPQHF. The CDR3 bases are TGTGCCAGTCAGGGTCCCAATCAGCCCCAGCATTTT. The rearrangement uses TRBV6-4 and TRBJ1-5, with D perhaps matching TRBD1 (5 bases). Between the trimmed V and J ends, which lost 9 bases and 3 bases, there was a span of 9 bases. The CDR3 covers 12 residues. Germline CDR1 and CDR2: MRHNA and SNTAGT.